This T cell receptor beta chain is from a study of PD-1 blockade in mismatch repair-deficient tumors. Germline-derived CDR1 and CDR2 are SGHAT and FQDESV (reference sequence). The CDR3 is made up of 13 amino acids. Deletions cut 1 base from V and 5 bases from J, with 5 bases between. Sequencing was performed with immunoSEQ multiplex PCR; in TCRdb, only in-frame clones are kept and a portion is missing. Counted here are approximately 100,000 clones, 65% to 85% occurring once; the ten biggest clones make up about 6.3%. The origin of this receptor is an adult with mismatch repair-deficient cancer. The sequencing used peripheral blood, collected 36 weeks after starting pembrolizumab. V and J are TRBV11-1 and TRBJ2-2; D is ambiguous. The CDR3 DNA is TGTGCCAGCAGCTTAGTTGGGACCGGGGAGCTGTTTTTT. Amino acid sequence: CASSLVGTGELFF.